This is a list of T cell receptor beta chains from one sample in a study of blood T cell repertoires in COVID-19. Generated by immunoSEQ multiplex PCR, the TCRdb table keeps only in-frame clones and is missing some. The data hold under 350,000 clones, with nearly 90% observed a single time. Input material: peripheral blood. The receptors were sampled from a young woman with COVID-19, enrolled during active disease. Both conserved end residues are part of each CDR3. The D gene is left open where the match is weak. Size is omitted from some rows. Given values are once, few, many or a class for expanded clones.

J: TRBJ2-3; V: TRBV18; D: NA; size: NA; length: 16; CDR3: CASSPVPGTSTDTQYF; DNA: TGTGCCAGCTCACCAGTCCCAGGGACTAGCACAGATACGCAGTATTTT
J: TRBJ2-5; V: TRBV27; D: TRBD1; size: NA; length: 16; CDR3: CASSLHGYRGQETQYF; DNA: TGTGCCAGCAGTTTACACGGTTACAGGGGACAAGAGACCCAGTACTTC
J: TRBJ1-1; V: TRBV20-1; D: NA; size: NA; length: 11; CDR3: CSAGHGFEAFF; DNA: TGCAGTGCTGGACATGGGTTTGAAGCTTTCTTT
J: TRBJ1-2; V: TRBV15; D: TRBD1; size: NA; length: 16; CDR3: CATSRVRLGQNYGYTF; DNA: TGTGCCACCAGCAGAGTGCGCTTGGGACAGAACTATGGCTACACCTTC
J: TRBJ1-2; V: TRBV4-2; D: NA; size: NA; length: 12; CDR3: CASRQLNYGYTF; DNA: TGTGCCAGCCGACAGTTGAACTATGGCTACACCTTC
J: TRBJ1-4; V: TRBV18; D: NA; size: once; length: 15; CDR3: CASSPSRGGNEKLFF; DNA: TGTGCCAGCTCACCGTCCCGGGGAGGGAATGAAAAACTGTTTTTT
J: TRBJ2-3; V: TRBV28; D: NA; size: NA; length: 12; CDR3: CASTIRGDTQYF; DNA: TGTGCCAGCACCATTCGGGGGGATACGCAGTATTTT
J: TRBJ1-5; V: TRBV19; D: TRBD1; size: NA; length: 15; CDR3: CASTPDRAGNQPQHF; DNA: TGTGCCAGTACCCCCGACAGGGCCGGCAATCAGCCCCAGCATTTT
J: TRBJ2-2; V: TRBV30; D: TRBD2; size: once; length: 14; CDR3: CAWSPRGGAGELFF; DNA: TGTGCCTGGAGCCCCCGGGGGGGGGCCGGGGAGCTGTTTTTT
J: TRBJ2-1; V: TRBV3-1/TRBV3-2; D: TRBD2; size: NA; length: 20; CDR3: CASSQVPGLAGASSYNEQFF; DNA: TGTGCCAGCAGCCAAGTACCGGGACTAGCGGGGGCTAGCTCCTACAATGAGCAGTTCTTC
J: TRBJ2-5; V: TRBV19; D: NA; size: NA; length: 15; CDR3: CASSIGGQFAETQYF; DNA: TGTGCCAGTAGTATCGGCGGGCAGTTCGCTGAGACCCAGTACTTC
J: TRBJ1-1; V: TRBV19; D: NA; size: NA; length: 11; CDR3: CASSHDTEAFF; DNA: TGTGCCAGTAGTCATGACACTGAAGCTTTCTTT
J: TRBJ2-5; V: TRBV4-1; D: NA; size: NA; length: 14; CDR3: CASSQGTGQETQYF; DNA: TGCGCCAGCAGCCAAGGGACTGGACAAGAGACCCAGTACTTC
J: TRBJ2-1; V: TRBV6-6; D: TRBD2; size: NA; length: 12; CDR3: CASSLGGNEQFF; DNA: TGTGCCAGCAGTTTGGGAGGGAATGAGCAGTTCTTC
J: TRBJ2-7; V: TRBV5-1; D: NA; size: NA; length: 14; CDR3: CASSLQGHLREQYF; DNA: TGCGCCAGCAGCCTACAGGGTCACCTACGAGAGCAGTACTTC
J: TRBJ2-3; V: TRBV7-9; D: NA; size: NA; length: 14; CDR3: CASSSSGITDTQYF; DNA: TGTGCCAGCAGCTCGTCAGGGATCACAGATACGCAGTATTTT
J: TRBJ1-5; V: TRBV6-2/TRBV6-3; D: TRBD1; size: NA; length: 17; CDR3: CASSYPTGGHSNQPQHF; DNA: TGTGCCAGCAGTTACCCCACAGGGGGTCATAGCAATCAGCCCCAGCATTTT
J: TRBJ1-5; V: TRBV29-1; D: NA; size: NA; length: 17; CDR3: CSVEELMGRTVNQPQHF; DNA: TGCAGCGTTGAAGAGTTAATGGGAAGGACAGTTAATCAGCCCCAGCATTTT
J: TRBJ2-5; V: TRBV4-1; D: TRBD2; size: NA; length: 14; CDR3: CASSPTSLVETQYF; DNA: TGCGCCAGCAGCCCGACTAGCTTGGTGGAGACCCAGTACTTC
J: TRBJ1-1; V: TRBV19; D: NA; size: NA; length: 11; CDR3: CASGTGTEAFF; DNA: TGTGCCAGTGGTACAGGGACTGAAGCTTTCTTT
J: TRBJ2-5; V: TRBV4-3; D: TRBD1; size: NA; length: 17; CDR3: CASSQDSPWTGKETQYF; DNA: TGCGCCAGCAGCCAAGATAGCCCCTGGACAGGGAAAGAGACCCAGTACTTC
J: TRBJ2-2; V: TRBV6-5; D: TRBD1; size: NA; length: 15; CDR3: CASTRRGTGAGELFF; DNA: TGTGCCAGCACCCGCAGAGGAACAGGGGCCGGGGAGCTGTTTTTT
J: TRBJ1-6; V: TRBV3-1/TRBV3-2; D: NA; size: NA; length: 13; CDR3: CASSQQGRSPLHF; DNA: TGTGCCAGCAGCCAACAGGGTCGGTCACCCCTCCACTTT
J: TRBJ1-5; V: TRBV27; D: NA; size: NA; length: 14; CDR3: CASSSTPGRLPQHF; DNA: TGTGCCAGCAGTTCGACCCCGGGTAGATTGCCCCAGCATTTT
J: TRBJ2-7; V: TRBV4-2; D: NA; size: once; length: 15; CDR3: CASSQRTTREDEQYF; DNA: TGTGCCAGCAGCCAAAGAACCACCAGGGAAGACGAGCAGTACTTC
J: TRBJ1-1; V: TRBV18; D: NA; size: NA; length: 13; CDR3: CASSPPGGTEAFF; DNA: TGTGCCAGCTCACCACCTGGAGGGACTGAAGCTTTCTTT
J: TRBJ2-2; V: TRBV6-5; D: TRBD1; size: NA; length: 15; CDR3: CASSYSGTGSGELFF; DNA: TGTGCCAGCAGTTACTCCGGGACAGGATCCGGGGAGCTGTTTTTT
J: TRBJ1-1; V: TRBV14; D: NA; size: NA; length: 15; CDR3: CASSQVSGIRFEAFF; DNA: TGTGCCAGCAGCCAAGTCTCAGGGATACGATTTGAGGCTTTCTTT
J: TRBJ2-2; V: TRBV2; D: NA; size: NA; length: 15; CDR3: CASTVDNADTGELFF; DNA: TGTGCCAGCACCGTGGACAACGCGGACACCGGGGAGCTGTTTTTT
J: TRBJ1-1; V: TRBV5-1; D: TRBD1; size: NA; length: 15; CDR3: CASSLQGASSAEAFF; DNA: TGCGCCAGCAGCTTGCAGGGGGCCTCGAGTGCTGAAGCTTTCTTT
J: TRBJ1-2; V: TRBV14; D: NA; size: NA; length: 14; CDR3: CASSQVAGYYGYTF; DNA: TGTGCCAGCAGCCAAGTTGCGGGGTACTATGGCTACACCTTC
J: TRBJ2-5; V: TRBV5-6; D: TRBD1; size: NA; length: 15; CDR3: CASSSGTGIRETQYF; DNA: TGTGCCAGCAGCTCCGGGACAGGGATCCGAGAGACCCAGTACTTC
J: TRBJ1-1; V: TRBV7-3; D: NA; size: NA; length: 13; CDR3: CASSPKGGTEAFF; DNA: TGTGCCAGCAGCCCGAAGGGGGGGACTGAAGCTTTCTTT
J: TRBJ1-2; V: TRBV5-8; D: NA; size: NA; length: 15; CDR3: CASSFGAASSGGYTF; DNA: TGTGCCAGCAGCTTCGGAGCAGCCTCCTCGGGGGGCTACACCTTC
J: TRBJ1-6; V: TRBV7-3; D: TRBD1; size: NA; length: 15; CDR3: CASSLGTADNSPLHF; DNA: TGTGCCAGCAGCCTCGGGACAGCCGATAATTCACCCCTCCACTTT
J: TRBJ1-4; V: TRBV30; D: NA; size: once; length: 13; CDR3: CAWNAGSGEKLFF; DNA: TGTGCCTGGAACGCCGGATCAGGGGAAAAACTGTTTTTT
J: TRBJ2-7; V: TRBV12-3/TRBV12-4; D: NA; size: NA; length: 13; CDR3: CASSLARTYEQYF; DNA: TGTGCCAGCAGTTTAGCGCGAACCTACGAGCAGTACTTC
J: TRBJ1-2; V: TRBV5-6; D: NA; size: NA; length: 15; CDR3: CASSFGQLGIYGYTF; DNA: TGTGCCAGCAGCTTCGGACAGTTAGGAATCTATGGCTACACCTTC
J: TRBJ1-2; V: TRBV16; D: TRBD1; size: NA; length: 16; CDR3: CASSQSGGQPSYGYTF; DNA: TGTGCCAGCAGCCAATCGGGGGGACAGCCCTCCTATGGCTACACCTTC
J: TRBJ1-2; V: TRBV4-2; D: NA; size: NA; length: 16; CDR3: CASSQGWDTGNYGYTF; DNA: TGTGCCAGCAGCCAAGGTTGGGACACAGGGAACTATGGCTACACCTTC
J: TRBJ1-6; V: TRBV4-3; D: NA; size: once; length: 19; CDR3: CASSQDPHRLSSYNSPLHF; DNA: TGCGCCAGCAGCCAAGATCCACACAGGCTAAGCTCCTATAATTCACCCCTCCACTTT
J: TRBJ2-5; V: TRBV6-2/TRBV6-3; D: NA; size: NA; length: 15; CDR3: CASTPGESLWKTQYF; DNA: TGTGCCAGCACCCCGGGAGAATCCTTATGGAAGACCCAGTACTTC
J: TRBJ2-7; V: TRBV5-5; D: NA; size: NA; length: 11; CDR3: CASSQGYEQYF; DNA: TGTGCCAGCAGCCAGGGGTACGAGCAGTACTTC
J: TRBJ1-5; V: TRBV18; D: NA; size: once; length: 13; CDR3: CASSQWQGKGLHF; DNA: TGTGCCAGCTCACAATGGCAGGGAAAGGGGTTGCATTTT
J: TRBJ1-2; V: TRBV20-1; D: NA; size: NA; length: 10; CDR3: CSAGPYGYTF; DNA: TGCAGTGCTGGCCCCTATGGCTACACCTTC
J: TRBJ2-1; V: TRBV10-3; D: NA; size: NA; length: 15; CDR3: CAISDLGSSYNEQFF; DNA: TGTGCCATCAGTGATCTGGGGAGCTCCTACAATGAGCAGTTCTTC
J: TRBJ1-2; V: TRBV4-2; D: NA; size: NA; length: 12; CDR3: CASSQGRGGYTF; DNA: TGTGCCAGCAGCCAAGGAAGGGGTGGCTACACCTTC
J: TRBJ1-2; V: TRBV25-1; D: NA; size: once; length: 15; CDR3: CASSEDHPLGGGYTF; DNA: TGTGCCAGCAGTGAAGACCACCCCTTGGGGGGAGGCTACACCTTC
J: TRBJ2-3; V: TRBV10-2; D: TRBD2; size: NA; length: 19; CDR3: CASSDPGLAGGLSTDTQYF; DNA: TGCGCCAGCAGTGATCCAGGACTAGCGGGGGGGCTTAGCACAGATACGCAGTATTTT
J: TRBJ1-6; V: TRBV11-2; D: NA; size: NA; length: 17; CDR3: CASSFLRGGPYNSPLHF; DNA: TGTGCCAGCAGCTTCCTTCGCGGGGGGCCCTATAATTCACCCCTCCACTTT
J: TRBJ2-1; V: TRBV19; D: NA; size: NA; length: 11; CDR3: CASAVGGEQFF; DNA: TGTGCCAGCGCGGTAGGTGGTGAGCAGTTCTTC
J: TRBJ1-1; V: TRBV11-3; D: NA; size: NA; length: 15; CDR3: CASSLDLEGSTEAFF; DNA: TGTGCCAGCAGCTTAGATTTAGAGGGAAGTACTGAAGCTTTCTTT